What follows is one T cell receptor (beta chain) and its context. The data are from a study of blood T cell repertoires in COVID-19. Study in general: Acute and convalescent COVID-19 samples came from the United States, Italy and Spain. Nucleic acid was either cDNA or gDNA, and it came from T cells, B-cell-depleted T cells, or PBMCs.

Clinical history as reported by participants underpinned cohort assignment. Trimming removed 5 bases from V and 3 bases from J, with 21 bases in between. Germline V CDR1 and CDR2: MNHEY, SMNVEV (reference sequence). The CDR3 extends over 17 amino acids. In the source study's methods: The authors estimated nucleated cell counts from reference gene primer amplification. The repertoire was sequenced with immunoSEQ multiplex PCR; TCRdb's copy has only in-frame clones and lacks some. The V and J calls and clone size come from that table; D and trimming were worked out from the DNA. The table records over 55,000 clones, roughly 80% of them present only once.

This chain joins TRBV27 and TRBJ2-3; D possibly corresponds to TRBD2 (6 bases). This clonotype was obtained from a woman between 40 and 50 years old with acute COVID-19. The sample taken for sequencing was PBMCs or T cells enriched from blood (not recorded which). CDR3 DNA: TGTGCCAGCAGTCCCCGGGGGAGTGGGGTGGGAACAGATACGCAGTATTTT. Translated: CASSPRGSGVGTDTQYF.